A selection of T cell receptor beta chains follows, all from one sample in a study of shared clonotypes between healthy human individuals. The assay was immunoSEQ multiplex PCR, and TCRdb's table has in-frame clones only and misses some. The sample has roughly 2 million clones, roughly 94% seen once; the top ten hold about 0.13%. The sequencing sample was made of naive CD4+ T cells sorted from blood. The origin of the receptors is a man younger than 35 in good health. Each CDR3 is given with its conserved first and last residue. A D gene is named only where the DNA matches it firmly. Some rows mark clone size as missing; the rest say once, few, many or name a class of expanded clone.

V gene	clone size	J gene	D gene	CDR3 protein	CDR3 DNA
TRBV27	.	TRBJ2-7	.	CASRMDREQYF	TGTGCCAGCAGAATGGATAGGGAGCAGTACTTC
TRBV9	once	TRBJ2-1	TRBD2	CASSSTSGSSYNEQFF	TGTGCCAGCAGCTCCACTAGCGGAAGCTCCTACAATGAGCAGTTCTTC
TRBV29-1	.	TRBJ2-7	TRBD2	CSVVVASGGDEQYF	TGCAGCGTTGTAGTAGCTAGCGGGGGGGACGAGCAGTACTTC
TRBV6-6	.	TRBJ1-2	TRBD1	CASRGTGEGYTF	TGTGCCAGCAGGGGGACAGGGGAAGGCTACACCTTC
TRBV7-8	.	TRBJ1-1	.	CASSLTRQGTEAFF	TGTGCCAGCAGCTTAACGCGGCAGGGCACTGAAGCTTTCTTT
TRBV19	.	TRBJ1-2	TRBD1	CASSRRGDRSLYTF	TGTGCCAGTAGTCGCCGGGGGGACAGAAGTCTCTACACCTTC
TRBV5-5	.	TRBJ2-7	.	CASSLQGTNEQYF	TGTGCCAGCAGTTTACAGGGGACTAACGAGCAGTACTTC
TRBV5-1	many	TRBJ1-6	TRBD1	CASSWGQDQLYNSPLHF	TGCGCCAGCAGCTGGGGACAGGACCAACTCTATAATTCACCCCTCCACTTT
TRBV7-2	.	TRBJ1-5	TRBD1	CASSSGTGLIEPQHF	TGTGCCAGCAGCTCTGGGACAGGGCTAATTGAGCCCCAGCATTTT
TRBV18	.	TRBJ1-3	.	CASSPQTGLSGNTIYF	TGTGCCAGCTCACCGCAGACGGGACTCTCTGGAAACACCATATATTTT
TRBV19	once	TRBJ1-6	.	CASSIGGQINSPLHF	TGTGCCAGTAGTATCGGAGGACAGATTAATTCACCCCTCCACTTT
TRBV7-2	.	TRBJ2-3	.	CASSFTAESTDTQYF	TGTGCCAGCAGCTTCACGGCCGAGAGCACAGATACGCAGTATTTT
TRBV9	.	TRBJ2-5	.	CASSPRRLGELETQYF	TGTGCCAGCAGCCCCCGAAGATTGGGGGAGCTGGAGACCCAGTACTTC
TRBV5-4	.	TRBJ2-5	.	CASSLAIGTRETQYF	TGTGCCAGCAGCTTGGCTATAGGGACGAGGGAGACCCAGTACTTC
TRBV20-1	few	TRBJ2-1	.	CSAYRDEQFF	TGCAGTGCATACAGGGATGAGCAGTTCTTC
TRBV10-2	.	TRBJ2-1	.	CASTVRGRQNEQFF	TGCGCCAGCACTGTACGGGGAAGACAGAATGAGCAGTTCTTC
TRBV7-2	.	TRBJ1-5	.	CASSSQPGSNQPQHF	TGTGCCAGCAGCTCACAACCGGGAAGCAATCAGCCCCAGCATTTT
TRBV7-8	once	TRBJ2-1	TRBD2	CASSLRASGSDEQFF	TGTGCCAGCAGCTTACGGGCTAGCGGGAGCGATGAGCAGTTCTTC
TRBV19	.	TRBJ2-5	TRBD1	CASRRTGQETQYF	TGTGCCAGTAGAAGGACAGGGCAAGAGACCCAGTACTTC
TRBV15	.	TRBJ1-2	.	CATSRGWGDYGYTF	TGTGCCACCAGCAGAGGGTGGGGGGACTATGGCTACACCTTC
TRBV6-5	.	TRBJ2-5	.	CASSYWRQPETQYF	TGTGCCAGCAGTTACTGGAGACAGCCGGAGACCCAGTACTTC
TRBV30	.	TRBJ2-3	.	CAWSVSFTSYGTQYF	TGTGCCTGGAGTGTATCGTTCACTAGCTACGGTACGCAGTATTTT